This entry describes one T cell receptor (beta chain). Germline CDR1 reads SGHTS; CDR2 reads YDEGEE. The CDR3 spans 13 residues. Between the trimmed V and J ends, which lost 2 bases and 2 bases, there was a span of 6 bases. The source of the sample is a study of blood T cell repertoires in COVID-19. Study background: Collection of acute and convalescent COVID-19 samples took place in the United States, Italy and Spain. Sample material is recorded as cDNA or gDNA derived from T cells, B-cell-depleted T cells, or PBMCs.

As processed by the authors: Estimation of nucleated cell counts was performed using reference gene primer amplification. Profiled with immunoSEQ multiplex PCR; TCRdb holds only in-frame clones, not every one. The V and J calls and clone size were taken over from that table, and D and trimming were inferred from the DNA. The profile shows 250,000 to 300,000 clones, around 89% of them singletons. The chain recombines TRBV5-8 with TRBJ2-3; no clear D gene. Material for sequencing was peripheral blood. The source of this sequence is a man aged 35 to 55 with acute or convalescent COVID-19. The DNA for the CDR3 is TGTGCCAGCAGCTTAATGGCCACAGATACGCAGTATTTT. It is translated as CASSLMATDTQYF.